This T cell receptor (beta chain) was found in a study of T cells in Graves' hyperthyroidism and ophthalmopathy. This clonotype came up many times. Regions amplified from RNA transcripts were the TCR beta CDR3 regions. First-round RT-PCR of the TCR CDR3 relied on the HTBI primer set. One entry per CDR3 protein, called by TCRdb with MiXCR from the multiplex PCR reads. The sample contains hundreds of thousands of distinct CDR3 sequences, approximately 25% of which appear only once. The V gene end was trimmed by 6 bases and the J gene end by 4 bases; junction bases not matched to a gene: 9. Germline CDR1 DFQATT, CDR2 SNEGSKA (reference sequence). The CDR3 covers 13 residues.

The chain recombines TRBV20-1 with TRBJ2-7; 7 bases line up with TRBD1. The sample consisted of blood. The TCR sequence derives from a woman aged 30 to 39 with Graves' ophthalmopathy. The CDR3 region is CSAKTGNGYEQYF. The CDR3 DNA is TGCAGTGCCAAGACAGGGAATGGGTACGAGCAGTACTTC.